This T cell receptor (beta chain) was sequenced during a study of identical twins. MiXCR, run by TCRdb on the 5' RACE reads, gives a single entry per CDR3 protein. The sample has around 690,000 distinct CDR3 sequences, approximately 22% seen once. Regarding this clonotype: Its target is not known.

CDR1 is SEHNR, CDR2 FQNEAQ, per germline (reference sequence). Losses at the gene ends were 11 bases for V and 10 bases for J; bases not matched to a gene: 10. The CDR3 runs 13 residues. Points from the study as a whole: The more abundant beta clonotypes in cord blood had fewer insertions, and memory repertoires did not show this.

The data were also submitted as part of a second study, on T cells expressing NK-cell markers.

The clonotype comes from a woman between 18 and 29 years old in good health. Sequenced material: PBMCs. V and J are TRBV7-9 and TRBJ2-1; 11 bases match TRBD2. The CDR3 DNA sequence: TGTGCCGGACTTAGCGGGGGGGCTTTGGAGCAGTTCTTC. Its translation is CAGLSGGALEQFF.